The source of this T cell receptor (beta chain) is a study of shared clonotypes between healthy human individuals. About the study: Donors had three CD4 naive, three CD4 memory, two CD8 naive and one CD8 memory plate apiece. Broader study findings: When compared with the clonotypes that were shared by all four sorted-subset donors, the non-shared clonotypes turned out to have lower generation probabilities.

CDR3 length equals 12 residues. V gave up 3 bases and J gave up 0 bases, with 5 bases separating them. Per the germline V gene, CDR1 is SQVTM and CDR2 is ANQGSEA. Clones were sequenced by immunoSEQ multiplex PCR, and TCRdb holds only the in-frame ones, with some missing. The data show 2 million to 3 million clones, 93% seen once. In the case of this clone: Its antigen remains unknown.

The specimen was naive CD4+ T cells from PBMCs. Subset: CD45RA+ positively selected. This TCR was recovered from a young man in good health. Some clones in this sample may be carry-over from other donors' samples. V and J are TRBV29-1 and TRBJ2-5; D call uncertain. The CDR3 DNA reads TGCAGCGTTGAGTCCGACCAAGAGACCCAGTACTTC. Its protein product is CSVESDQETQYF. Using reference TRBV29-1 and TRBJ2-5 for the parts outside the CDR3, the full variable domain is SAVISQKPSRDICQRGTSLTIQCQVDSQVTMMFWYRQQPGQSLTLIATANQGSEATYESGFVIDKFPISRPNLTFSTLTVSNMSPEDSSIYLCSVESDQETQYFGPGTRLLVL.